The clone carrying this T cell receptor beta chain came up a few times. Its antigen is not known. The source of the sample is a study of regulatory T cells in long-lasting Graves disease. Study findings and constraints: For persistent Graves' patients, TCR diversity was lower than for newly diagnosed ones.

This sample's time point: newly diagnosed GD, antithyroid drugs for less than 3 months. RNA isolated from PBMCs was used to make the TCR library. It was American Thyroid Association guidelines that determined Graves' disease diagnosis. Arm-PCR of CDR3 regions with iRepertoire HTBI primers generated TCR beta libraries. Original processing methods: Taken together, the samples had 55 to 70 TRBV and 14 TRBJ segments identified. TCRdb used MiXCR to reprocess the multiplex PCR reads, holding one entry per CDR3 protein. None of the V and J calls come from the authors' own analysis; TCRdb made them. The data show about 540,000 distinct CDR3 sequences, with about 14% seen just once and 8.5% to 10% held by the top ten. These data were also reused for a study on T cells in Graves' hyperthyroidism and ophthalmopathy. That report adds: A set of HTBI primers served as the primers for a first-round RT-PCR of the TCR CDR3.

The sequencing used peripheral blood mononuclear cells (PBMCs), collected at new diagnosis, from a patient treated with antithyroid drugs. This clonotype was obtained from a man aged 25 to 40 with Graves disease.

CDR3 nucleotides: TGTGCCATCAGTGCTAGCGGAGATACGCAGTATTTT. This encodes CAISASGDTQYF. The rearrangement links TRBV10-3 to TRBJ2-3, with 7 bases lining up with TRBD2. The junction had 0 bases not matched to a gene; V was cut back by 4 bases and J by 5 bases. The CDR3 runs to 12 residues. Germline CDR1 and CDR2: ENHRY and SYGVKD.